The T cell receptor (beta chain) under discussion was sequenced for a study of T cell responses to AZD1222 COVID-19 vaccine. This table comes from immunoSEQ multiplex PCR, and its TCRdb copy is limited to in-frame clones, with some not included. The data show about 88,000 clones, with around 91% seen just once and around 5.2% held by the top ten. CDR3 length: 11 amino acids. V lost 7 bases and J lost 8; bases outside the gene matches: 5. The germline CDR1 and CDR2 sequences are SQVTM and ANQGSEA. On this clone: Antigen unknown.

Findings and limits, study-wide: Among spike-specific TCRs, nearly half reportedly target unmutated variant regions. Spike-specific TCR breadth rose after two AZD1222 doses, and depth rose as well. Vaccine-associated CD4 TCRs spanned spike, dominant at 160-218 and 743-854. It was only five to seven AZD1222 recipients who were seropositive at baseline.

This clonotype originated in an adult in good health. The material sequenced was peripheral blood, taken on day 0 of MenACWY control vaccination. The V call is TRBV29-1, the J call TRBJ2-1; 7 bases fit TRBD1. The CDR3 DNA sequence: TGCAGCGCCCAGGGGGTCGATGAGCAGTTCTTC. Its translation: CSAQGVDEQFF.